Below, 9 T cell receptor beta chains from the same sample are listed, as sequenced in a study of vaccination and CD4 T cells after COVID-19 (dated 2022 in TCRdb). Libraries were made using PCR. The run used an Illumina iSeq 100. TCRdb trimmed the raw reads at Q25, called clones with MiXCR and kept productive beta chains. Identical CDR3 proteins give one entry, which carries the most common genes and DNA. Across this sample there are 21,000 or so distinct CDR3 sequences, with roughly 53% seen only once. The ten largest account for 1.1% of the sample. The sequencing used CD4+ T cells from blood, collected before SARS-CoV-2 vaccination. The receptors come from a human donor who had recovered from COVID-19.

The sample holds one count of this clonotype. V gene TRBV5-1 combines with J gene TRBJ2-7; 13 bases fit TRBD2. J lost 7 bases, V lost 3 bases, and 4 bases had no gene match. Germline CDR1 and CDR2: SGHRS and YFSETQ. The length of the CDR3 is 14 residues. The CDR3 DNA is TGCGCCAGCAGCTCTACTAGCGGGAGGGAGGAGCAGTACTTC. Protein sequence: CASSSTSGREEQYF.

This clonotype was seen a handful of times. The CDR3 sequence is CASSLASGFTDTQYF. CDR3 DNA: TGTGCCAGCAGCCTCGCTAGCGGTTTTACAGATACGCAGTATTTT. The chain recombines TRBV5-4 with TRBJ2-3, with 7 bases fitting TRBD2. The germline gives CDR1 SGHNT, CDR2 YYREEE (reference sequence). CDR3 length: 15 amino acids. With 4 bases clipped from V and 3 bases from J, the junction kept 8 bases outside the gene matches.

The chain recombines TRBV7-3 with TRBJ2-3; a weak D match, TRBD2 (6 bases). Germline V gene sequence: CDR1 SGHTA, CDR2 FQGTGA. The CDR3 runs to 17 residues. Trimming removed 4 bases at V and 4 bases at J, with 21 bases between. The CDR3 spells CASSSTFRGPSADTQYF. The CDR3 DNA is TGTGCCAGCAGCTCCACCTTCCGCGGTCCTAGCGCAGATACGCAGTATTTT.

In this sample, this clonotype turned up a few times. V gene TRBV7-2 combines with J gene TRBJ2-5; D remains unclear. Germline CDR1 reads SGHTA; CDR2 reads FQGNSA. The CDR3 sequence is 15 residues long. Trimming pared 2 bases from V and 0 bases from J, leaving 10 bases between. CDR3 amino acids: CASSLTFADQETQYF. The CDR3 bases are TGTGCCAGCAGCTTAACGTTTGCGGACCAAGAGACCCAGTACTTC.

This chain connects TRBV20-1 to TRBJ1-2; D gene unclear. The germline gives CDR1 DFQATT, CDR2 SNEGSKA (reference sequence). The CDR3 extends over 11 amino acids. Trimming took off 6 bases at V and 4 bases at J, with 9 bases between the two ends. The CDR3 region has the DNA TGCAGTGCCCCCGGGATCTATGGCTACACCTTC. Translating it yields CSAPGIYGYTF.

The V and J genes are TRBV28 and TRBJ2-7; TRBD1 matches 8 bases. Germline lookup yields CDR1 MDHEN and CDR2 SYDVKM. Trimming cost V 4 bases and J 6 bases; bases outside gene matches: 8. CDR3 size: 14 residues. The CDR3 bases are TGTGCCAGCAGTTCACCCCGGACAGGGTCCGAGCAGTACTTC. Residues: CASSSPRTGSEQYF. The full variable domain, completed using reference TRBV28 and TRBJ2-7, is DVKVTQSSRYLVKRTGEKVFLECVQDMDHENMFWYRQDPGLGLRLIYFSYDVKMKEKGDIPEGYSVSREKKERFSLILESASTNQTSMYLCASSSPRTGSEQYFGPGTRLTVT.

Only a few counts were recorded for this clonotype. The V and J genes are TRBV7-2 and TRBJ2-5; 7 nucleotides align to TRBD2. Germline V gene sequence: CDR1 SGHTA, CDR2 FQGNSA. This CDR3 region has 14 residues. Trimming cost V 6 bases and J 5 bases; bases outside gene matches: 9. CDR3 DNA: TGTGCCAGCAGTTCACGGGCGGGAGCCGAGACCCAGTACTTC. It is translated as CASSSRAGAETQYF.

The chain has TRBV20-1 and TRBJ1-1, with TRBD1 as a possible D gene (5 bases). The CDR3 runs to 13 residues. With 2 bases removed from V and 7 bases from J, the gap between germline ends came to 14 bases. Germline V gene lookup returns CDR1 DFQATT and CDR2 SNEGSKA (reference sequence). The CDR3 sequence: CSARKSRAGEAFF. As DNA, the CDR3 is TGCAGTGCTAGAAAATCCAGGGCAGGTGAAGCTTTCTTT.

The rearrangement links TRBV27 to TRBJ2-1, with TRBD1 matching 8 bases. The CDR3 is made up of 15 amino acids. With 5 bases clipped from V and 0 bases from J, the junction kept 3 bases outside the gene matches. CDR1 is MNHEY, CDR2 SMNVEV, per germline (reference sequence). CDR3: CASSQDRVSYNEQFF. In DNA, the CDR3 is TGTGCCAGCAGTCAGGACAGGGTCTCCTACAATGAGCAGTTCTTC.